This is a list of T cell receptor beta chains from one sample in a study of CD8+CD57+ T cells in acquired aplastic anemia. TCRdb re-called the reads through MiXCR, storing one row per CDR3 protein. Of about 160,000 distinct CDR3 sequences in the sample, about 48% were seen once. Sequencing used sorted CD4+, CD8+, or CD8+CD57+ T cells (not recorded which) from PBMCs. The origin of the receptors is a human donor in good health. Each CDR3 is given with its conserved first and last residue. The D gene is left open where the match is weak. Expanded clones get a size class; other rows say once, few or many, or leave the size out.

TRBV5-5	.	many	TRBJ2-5	TGTGCCAGCAGCCCAGGGACCGGGGAGACCCAGTACTTC	CASSPGTGETQYF
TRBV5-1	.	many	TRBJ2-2	TGCGCCAGCCTACAATTGAACACCGGGGAGCTGTTTTTT	CASLQLNTGELFF
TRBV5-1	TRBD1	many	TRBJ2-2	TGCGCCAGCAGCTTGACCGGGACAGGGACCGGGGAGCTGTTTTTT	CASSLTGTGTGELFF
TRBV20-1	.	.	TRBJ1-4	TGCAGTGCTAGAGACCGACAGAGACCTAGGGACGTACTGTTTTTT	CSARDRQRPRDVLFF
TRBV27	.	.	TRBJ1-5	TGTGCCAGCAGTTGGGGGGGCGCGAGCAATCAGCCCCAGCATTTT	CASSWGGASNQPQHF
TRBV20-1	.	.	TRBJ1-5	TGCAGTGCTAGCGCCGCTAATCAGCCCCAGCATTTT	CSASAANQPQHF
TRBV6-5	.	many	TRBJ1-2	TGTGCCAGCAGCCCACAGGGAACCGATGGCTACACCTTC	CASSPQGTDGYTF
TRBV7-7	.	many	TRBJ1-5	TGTGCTAGCAGCTTATGCGGGGAGGAGTTAACTCTCCCTCATCAGCCCCAGCATTTT	CASSLCGEELTLPHQPQHF
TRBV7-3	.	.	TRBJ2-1	TGTGCCAGCAGCCAAGGAGGGAGCTCCTACAATGAGCAGTTCTTC	CASSQGGSSYNEQFF
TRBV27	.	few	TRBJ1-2	TGTGCCAGCAGTTCGCAGGGTTCCGGCTACACCTTC	CASSSQGSGYTF
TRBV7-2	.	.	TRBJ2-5	TGTGCCAGCAGCTTACCATCCAGGGCCTCTCACTTTCACGAGACCCAGTACTTC	CASSLPSRASHFHETQYF